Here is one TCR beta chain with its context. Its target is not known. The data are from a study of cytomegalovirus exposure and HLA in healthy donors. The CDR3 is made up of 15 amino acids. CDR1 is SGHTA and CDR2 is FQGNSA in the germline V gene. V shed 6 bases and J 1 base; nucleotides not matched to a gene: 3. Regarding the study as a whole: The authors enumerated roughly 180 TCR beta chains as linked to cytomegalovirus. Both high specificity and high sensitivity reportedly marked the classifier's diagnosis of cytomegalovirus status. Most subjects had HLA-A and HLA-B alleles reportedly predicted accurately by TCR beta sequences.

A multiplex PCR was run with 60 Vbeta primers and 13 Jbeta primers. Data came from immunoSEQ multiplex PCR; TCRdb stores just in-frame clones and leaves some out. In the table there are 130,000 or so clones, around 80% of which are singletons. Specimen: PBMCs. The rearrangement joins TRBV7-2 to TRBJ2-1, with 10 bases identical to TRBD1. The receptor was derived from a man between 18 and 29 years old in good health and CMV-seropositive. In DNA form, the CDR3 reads TGTGCCAGCAGTTGGGGACAGGGGTCCTACAATGAGCAGTTCTTC. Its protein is CASSWGQGSYNEQFF.